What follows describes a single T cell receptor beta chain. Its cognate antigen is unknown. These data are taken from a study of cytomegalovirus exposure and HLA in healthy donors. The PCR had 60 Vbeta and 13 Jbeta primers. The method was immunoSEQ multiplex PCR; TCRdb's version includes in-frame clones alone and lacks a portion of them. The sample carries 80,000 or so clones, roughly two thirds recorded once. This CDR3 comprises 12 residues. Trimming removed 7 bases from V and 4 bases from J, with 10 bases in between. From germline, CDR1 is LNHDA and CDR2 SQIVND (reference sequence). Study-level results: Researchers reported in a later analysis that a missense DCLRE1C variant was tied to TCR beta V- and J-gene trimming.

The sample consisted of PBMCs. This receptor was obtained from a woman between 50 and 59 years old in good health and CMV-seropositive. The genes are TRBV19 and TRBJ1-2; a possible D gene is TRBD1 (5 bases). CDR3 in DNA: TGTGCCAGTACTCGCCAGGGCTATGGCTACACCTTC. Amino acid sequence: CASTRQGYGYTF. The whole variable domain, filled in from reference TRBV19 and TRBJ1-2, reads DGGITQSPKYLFRKEGQNVTLSCEQNLNHDAMYWYRQDPGQGLRLIYYSQIVNDFQKGDIAEGYSVSREKKESFPLTVTSAQKNPTAFYLCASTRQGYGYTFGSGTRLTVV.